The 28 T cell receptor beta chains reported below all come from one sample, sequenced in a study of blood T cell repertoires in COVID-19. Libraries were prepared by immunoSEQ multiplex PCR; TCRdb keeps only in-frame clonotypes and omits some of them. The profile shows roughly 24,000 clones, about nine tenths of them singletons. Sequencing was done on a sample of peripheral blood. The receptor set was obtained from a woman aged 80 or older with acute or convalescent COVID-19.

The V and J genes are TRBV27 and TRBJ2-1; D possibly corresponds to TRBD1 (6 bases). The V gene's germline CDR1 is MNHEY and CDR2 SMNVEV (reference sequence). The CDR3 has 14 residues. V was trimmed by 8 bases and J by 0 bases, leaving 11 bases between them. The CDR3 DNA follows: TGTGCCAGCTCCCAGGGGAGCTCCTACAATGAGCAGTTCTTC. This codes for CASSQGSSYNEQFF.

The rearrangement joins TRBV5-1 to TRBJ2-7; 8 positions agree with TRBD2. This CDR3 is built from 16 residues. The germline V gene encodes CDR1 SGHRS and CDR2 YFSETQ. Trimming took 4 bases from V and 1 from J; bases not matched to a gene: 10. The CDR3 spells CASSRPGTSGSYEQYF. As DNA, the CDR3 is TGCGCCAGCAGCAGACCCGGCACTAGCGGATCCTACGAGCAGTACTTC.

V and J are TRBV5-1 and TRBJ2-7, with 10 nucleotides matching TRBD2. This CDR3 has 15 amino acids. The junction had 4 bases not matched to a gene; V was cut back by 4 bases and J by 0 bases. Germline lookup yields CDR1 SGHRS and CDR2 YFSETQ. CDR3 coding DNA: TGCGCCAGCAGCCTTCGGACTAGCGGCTCCTACGAGCAGTACTTC. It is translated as CASSLRTSGSYEQYF.

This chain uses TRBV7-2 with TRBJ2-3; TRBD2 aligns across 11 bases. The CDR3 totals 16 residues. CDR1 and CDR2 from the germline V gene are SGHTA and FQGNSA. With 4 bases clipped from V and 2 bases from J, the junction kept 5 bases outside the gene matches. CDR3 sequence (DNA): TGTGCCAGCAGCTCCGGACTAGCGGGTGCCACAGATACGCAGTATTTT. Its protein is CASSSGLAGATDTQYF.

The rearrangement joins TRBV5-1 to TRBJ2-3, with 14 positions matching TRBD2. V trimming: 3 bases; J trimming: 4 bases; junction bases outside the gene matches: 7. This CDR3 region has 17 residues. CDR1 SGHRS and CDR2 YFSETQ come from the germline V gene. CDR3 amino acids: CASSSGPGLAGADTQYF. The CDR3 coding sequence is TGCGCCAGCAGCTCGGGCCCGGGACTAGCGGGAGCAGATACGCAGTATTTT.

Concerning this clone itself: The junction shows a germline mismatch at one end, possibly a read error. In DNA, the CDR3 is TGTGCCACCAGCGGAGACAGGGGGCGAGTCTATGGCTACACCTTC. This codes for CATSGDRGRVYGYTF. The chain combines TRBV15 with TRBJ1-2; TRBD1 matches at 10 bases. The CDR3 extends over 15 amino acids. Germline CDR1 is LNHNV and CDR2 is YYDKDF (reference sequence).

The CDR3 DNA follows: TGCAGTGCTAGTCCCCTGGGACAGGGTAGGACTGAAGCTTTCTTT. Encoded protein: CSASPLGQGRTEAFF. The rearrangement uses TRBV20-1 and TRBJ1-1; TRBD1 agrees at 9 bases. J gave up 5 bases and V 3 bases, and 10 bases lay outside the gene matches. The CDR3 consists of 15 residues. Per germline, CDR1 DFQATT and CDR2 SNEGSKA (reference sequence).

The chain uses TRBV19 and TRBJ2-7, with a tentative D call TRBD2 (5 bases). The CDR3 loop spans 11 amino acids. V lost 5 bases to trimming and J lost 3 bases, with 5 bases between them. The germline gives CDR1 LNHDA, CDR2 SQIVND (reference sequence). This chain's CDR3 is CASSAGYEQYF. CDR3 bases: TGTGCCAGTAGTGCGGGCTACGAGCAGTACTTC.

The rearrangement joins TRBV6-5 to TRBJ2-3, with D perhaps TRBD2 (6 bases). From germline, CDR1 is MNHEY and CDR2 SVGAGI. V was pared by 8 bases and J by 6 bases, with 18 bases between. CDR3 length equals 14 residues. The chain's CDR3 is CASELAGGKDTQYF. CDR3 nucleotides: TGTGCCAGCGAACTAGCCGGGGGAAAGGATACGCAGTATTTT.

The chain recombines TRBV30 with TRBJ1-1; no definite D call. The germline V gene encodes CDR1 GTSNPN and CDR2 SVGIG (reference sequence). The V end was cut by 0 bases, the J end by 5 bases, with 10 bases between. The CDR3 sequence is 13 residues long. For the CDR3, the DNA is TGTGCCTGGAGTGTAAGGCCGGGTACTGAAGCTTTCTTT. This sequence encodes CAWSVRPGTEAFF.

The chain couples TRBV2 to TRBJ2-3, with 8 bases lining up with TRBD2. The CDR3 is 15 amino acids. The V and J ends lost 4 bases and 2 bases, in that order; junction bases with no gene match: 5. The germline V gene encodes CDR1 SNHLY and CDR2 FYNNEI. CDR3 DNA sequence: TGTGCCAGCAGTGCGGAGCGGGGGTACACAGATACGCAGTATTTT. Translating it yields CASSAERGYTDTQYF.

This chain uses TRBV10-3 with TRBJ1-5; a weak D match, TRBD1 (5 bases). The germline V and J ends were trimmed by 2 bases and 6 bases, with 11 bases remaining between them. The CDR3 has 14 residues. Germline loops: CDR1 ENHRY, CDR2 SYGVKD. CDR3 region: CAISEPGVGQPQHF. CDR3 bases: TGTGCCATCAGTGAGCCGGGGGTAGGTCAGCCCCAGCATTTT.

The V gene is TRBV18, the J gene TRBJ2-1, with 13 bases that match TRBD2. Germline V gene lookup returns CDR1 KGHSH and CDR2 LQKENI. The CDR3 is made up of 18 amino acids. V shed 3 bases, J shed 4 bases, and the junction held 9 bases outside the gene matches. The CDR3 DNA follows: TGTGCCAGCTCACCGTTGACTAGCGGGGGGCAGAAATACAATGAGCAGTTCTTC. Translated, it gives CASSPLTSGGQKYNEQFF.

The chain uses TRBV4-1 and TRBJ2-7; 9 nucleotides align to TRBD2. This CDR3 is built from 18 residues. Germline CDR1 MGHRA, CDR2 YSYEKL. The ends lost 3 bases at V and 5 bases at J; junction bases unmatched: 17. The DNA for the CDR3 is TGCGCCAGCAGCCAGTCCCCGGCCAGCGGGAGGAGTCAGAACGAGCAGTACTTC. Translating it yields CASSQSPASGRSQNEQYF.

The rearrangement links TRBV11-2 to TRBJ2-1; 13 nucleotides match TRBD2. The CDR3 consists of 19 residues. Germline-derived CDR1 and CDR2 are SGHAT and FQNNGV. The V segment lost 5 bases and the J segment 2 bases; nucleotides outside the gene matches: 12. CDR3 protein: CASSPAGTSGISTYNEQFF. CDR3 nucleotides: TGTGCCAGCAGCCCGGCCGGGACTAGCGGGATTTCCACCTACAATGAGCAGTTCTTC. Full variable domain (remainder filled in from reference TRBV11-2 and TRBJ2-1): EAGVAQSPRYKIIEKRQSVAFWCNPISGHATLYWYQQILGQGPKLLIQFQNNGVVDDSQLPKDRFSAERLKGVDSTLKIQPAKLEDSAVYLCASSPAGTSGISTYNEQFFGPGTRLTVL.

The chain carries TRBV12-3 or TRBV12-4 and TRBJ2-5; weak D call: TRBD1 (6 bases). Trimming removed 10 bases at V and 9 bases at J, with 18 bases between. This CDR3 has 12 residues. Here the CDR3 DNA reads TGTGCCACCCGGTCCTTGGCAGGGGCCCAGTACTTC. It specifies CATRSLAGAQYF.

This CDR3 is CASSQEGTDQPQHF. CDR3 bases: TGCGCCAGCAGCCAAGAGGGCACGGATCAGCCCCAGCATTTT. This chain connects TRBV4-3 to TRBJ1-5; D ambiguous. The germline V and J ends were trimmed by 0 bases and 5 bases, with 8 bases remaining between them. Germline loops: CDR1 LGHNA, CDR2 YSLEER. The CDR3 runs 14 residues.

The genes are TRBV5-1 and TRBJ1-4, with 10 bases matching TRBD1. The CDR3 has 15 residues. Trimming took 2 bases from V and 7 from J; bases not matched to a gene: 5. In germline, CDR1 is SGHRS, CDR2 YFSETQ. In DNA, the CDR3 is TGCGCCAGCAGCTTCCGACAGGGGGCTGGTGAAAAACTGTTTTTT. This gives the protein CASSFRQGAGEKLFF.

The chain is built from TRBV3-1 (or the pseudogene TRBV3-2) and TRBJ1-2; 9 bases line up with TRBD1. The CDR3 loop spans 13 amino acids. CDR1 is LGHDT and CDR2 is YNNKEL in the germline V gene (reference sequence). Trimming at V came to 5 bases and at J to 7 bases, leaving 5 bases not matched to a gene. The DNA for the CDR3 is TGTGCCAGCAGCTTACAGGGGGCGCCTGGCTACACCTTC. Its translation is CASSLQGAPGYTF.

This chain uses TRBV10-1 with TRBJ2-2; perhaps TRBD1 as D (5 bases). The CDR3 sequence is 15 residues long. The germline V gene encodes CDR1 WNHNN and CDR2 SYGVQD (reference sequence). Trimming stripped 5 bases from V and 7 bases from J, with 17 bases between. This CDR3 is CASSPTTATGGELFF. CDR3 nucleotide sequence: TGCGCCAGCAGTCCCACGACAGCCACTGGCGGGGAGCTGTTTTTT.

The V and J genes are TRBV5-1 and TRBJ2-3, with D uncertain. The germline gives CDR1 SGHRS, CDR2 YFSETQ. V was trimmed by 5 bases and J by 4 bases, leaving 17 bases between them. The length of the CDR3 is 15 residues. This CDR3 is CASSRLQNNADTQYF. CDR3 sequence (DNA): TGCGCCAGCAGTCGACTCCAGAATAATGCAGATACGCAGTATTTT.

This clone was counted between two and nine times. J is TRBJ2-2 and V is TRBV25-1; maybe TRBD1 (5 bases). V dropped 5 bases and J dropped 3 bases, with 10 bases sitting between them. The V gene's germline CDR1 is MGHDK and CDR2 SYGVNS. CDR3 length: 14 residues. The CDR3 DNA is TGTGCCAGCAGTCGAGACAGTTACACCGGGGAGCTGTTTTTT. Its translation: CASSRDSYTGELFF.

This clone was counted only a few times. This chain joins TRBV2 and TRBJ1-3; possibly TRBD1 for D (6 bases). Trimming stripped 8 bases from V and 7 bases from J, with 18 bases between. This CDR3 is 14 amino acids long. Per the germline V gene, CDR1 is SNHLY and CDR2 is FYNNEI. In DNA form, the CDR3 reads TGTGCCAGCGAAGCGGACAGTTTAGGGAACACCATATATTTT. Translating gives CASEADSLGNTIYF.

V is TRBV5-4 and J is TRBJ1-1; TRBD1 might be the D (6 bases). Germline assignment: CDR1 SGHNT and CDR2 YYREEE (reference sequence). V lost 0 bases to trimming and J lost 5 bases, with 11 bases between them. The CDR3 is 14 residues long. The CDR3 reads CASSLVRGQTEAFF. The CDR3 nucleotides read TGTGCCAGCAGCTTGGTCAGGGGTCAAACTGAAGCTTTCTTT.

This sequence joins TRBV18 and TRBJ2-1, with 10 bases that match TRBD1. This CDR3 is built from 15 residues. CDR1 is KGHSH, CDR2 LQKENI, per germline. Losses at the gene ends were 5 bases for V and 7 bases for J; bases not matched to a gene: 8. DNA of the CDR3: TGTGCCAGCTCAGATGGGACAGGGGTTAAGAATGAGCAGTTCTTC. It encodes CASSDGTGVKNEQFF.

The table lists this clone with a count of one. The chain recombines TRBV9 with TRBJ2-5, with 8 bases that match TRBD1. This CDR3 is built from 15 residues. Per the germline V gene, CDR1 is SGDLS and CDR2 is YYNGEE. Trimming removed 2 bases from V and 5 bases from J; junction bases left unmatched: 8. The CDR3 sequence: CASSVVGQAGETQYF. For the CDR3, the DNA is TGTGCCAGCAGCGTTGTGGGACAGGCGGGTGAGACCCAGTACTTC.

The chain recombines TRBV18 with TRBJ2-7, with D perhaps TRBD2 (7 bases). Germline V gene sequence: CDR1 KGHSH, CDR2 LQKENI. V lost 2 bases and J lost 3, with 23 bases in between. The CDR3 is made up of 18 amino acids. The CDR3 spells CASSPRGGRNNFGYEQYF. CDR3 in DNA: TGTGCCAGCTCACCAAGGGGGGGACGGAACAATTTCGGCTACGAGCAGTACTTC.

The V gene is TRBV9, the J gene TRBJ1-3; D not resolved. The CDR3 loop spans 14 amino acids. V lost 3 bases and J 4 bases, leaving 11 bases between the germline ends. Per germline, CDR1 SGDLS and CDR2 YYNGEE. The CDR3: CASSELPEGNTIYF. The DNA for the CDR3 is TGTGCCAGCAGCGAGCTGCCGGAGGGAAACACCATATATTTT.